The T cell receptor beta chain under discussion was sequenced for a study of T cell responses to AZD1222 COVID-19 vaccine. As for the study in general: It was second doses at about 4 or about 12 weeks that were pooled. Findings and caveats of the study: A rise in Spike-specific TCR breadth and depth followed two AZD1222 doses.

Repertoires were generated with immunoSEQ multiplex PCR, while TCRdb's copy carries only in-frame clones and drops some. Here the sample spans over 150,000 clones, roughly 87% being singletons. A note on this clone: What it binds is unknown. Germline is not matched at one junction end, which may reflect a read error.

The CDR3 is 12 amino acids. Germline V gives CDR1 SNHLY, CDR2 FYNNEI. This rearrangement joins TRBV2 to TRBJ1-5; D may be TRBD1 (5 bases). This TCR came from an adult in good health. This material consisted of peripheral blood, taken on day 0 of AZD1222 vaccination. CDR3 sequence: CASSPAGGWQLF. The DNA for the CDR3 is TGTGCCAGCAGCCCCGCTGGGGGGTGGCAACTCTTT.